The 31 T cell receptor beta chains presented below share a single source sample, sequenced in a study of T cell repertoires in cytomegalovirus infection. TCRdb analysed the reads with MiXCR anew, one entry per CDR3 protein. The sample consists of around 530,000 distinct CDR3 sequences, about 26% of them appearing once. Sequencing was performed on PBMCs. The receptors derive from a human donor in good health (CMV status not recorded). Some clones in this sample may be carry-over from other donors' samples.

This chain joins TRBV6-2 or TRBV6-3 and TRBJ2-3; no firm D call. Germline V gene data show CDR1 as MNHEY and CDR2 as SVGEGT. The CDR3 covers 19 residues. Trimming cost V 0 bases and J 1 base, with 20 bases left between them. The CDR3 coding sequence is TGTGCCAGCAGTTACTCGAAGGTAGGACCCCGGCTACGCACAGATACGCAGTATTTT. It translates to CASSYSKVGPRLRTDTQYF.

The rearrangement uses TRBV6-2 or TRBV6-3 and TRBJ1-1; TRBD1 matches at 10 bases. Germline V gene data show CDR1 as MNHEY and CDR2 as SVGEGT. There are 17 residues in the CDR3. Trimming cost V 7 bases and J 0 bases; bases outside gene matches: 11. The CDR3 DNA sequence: TGTGCCAGCACCAAACGACAGGGGGCTGTTTTGAACACTGAAGCTTTCTTT. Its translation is CASTKRQGAVLNTEAFF.

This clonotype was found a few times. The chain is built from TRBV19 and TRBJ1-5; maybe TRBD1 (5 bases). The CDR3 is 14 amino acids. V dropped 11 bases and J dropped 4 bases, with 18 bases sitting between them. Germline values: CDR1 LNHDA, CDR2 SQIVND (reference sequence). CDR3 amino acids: CASLDNLANQPQHF. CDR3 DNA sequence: TGTGCCTCTTTGGACAACTTGGCAAATCAGCCCCAGCATTTT. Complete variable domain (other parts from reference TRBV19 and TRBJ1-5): DGGITQSPKYLFRKEGQNVTLSCEQNLNHDAMYWYRQDPGQGLRLIYYSQIVNDFQKGDIAEGYSVSREKKESFPLTVTSAQKNPTAFYLCASLDNLANQPQHFGDGTRLSIL.

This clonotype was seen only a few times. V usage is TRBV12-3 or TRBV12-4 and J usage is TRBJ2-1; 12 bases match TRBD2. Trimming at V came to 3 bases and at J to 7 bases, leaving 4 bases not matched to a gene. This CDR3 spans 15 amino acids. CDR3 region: CASSFSTSGSNEQFF. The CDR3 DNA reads TGTGCCAGCAGTTTCTCGACTAGCGGGAGTAATGAGCAGTTCTTC.

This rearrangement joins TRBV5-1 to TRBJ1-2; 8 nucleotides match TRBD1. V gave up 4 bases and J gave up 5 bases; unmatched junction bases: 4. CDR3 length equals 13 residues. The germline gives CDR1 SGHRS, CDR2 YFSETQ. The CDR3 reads CASSVDREYGYTF. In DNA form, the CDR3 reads TGCGCCAGCAGCGTGGACAGGGAGTATGGCTACACCTTC.

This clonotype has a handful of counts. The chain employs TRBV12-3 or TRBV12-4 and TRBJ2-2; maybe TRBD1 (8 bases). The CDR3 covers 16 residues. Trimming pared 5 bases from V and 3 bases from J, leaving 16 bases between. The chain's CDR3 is CASSGGDRLDTGELFF. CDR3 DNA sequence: TGTGCCAGCAGTGGGGGGGACAGGCTTGACACCGGGGAGCTGTTTTTT.

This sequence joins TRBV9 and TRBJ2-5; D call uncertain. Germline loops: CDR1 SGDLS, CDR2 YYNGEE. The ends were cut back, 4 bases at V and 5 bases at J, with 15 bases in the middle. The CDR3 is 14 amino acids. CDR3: CASSPGQRRETQYF. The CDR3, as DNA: TGTGCCAGCAGCCCCGGCCAACGCCGGGAGACCCAGTACTTC. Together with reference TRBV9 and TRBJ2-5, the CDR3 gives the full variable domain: DSGVTQTPKHLITATGQRVTLRCSPRSGDLSVYWYQQSLDQGLQFLIQYYNGEERAKGNILERFSAQQFPDLHSELNLSSLELGDSALYFCASSPGQRRETQYFGPGTRLLVL.

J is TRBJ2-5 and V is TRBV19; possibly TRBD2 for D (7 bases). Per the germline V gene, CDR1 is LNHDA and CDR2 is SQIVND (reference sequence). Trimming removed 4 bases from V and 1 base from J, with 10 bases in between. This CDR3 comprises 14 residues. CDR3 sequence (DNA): TGTGCCAGTAGTACCCGGGGGGCCCAAGAGACCCAGTACTTC. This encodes CASSTRGAQETQYF.

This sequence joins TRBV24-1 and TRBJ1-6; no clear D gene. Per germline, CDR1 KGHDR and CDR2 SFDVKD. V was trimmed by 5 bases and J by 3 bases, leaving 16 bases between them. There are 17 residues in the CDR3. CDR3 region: CATSGQNYPIYNSPLHF. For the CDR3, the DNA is TGTGCCACCAGTGGGCAAAATTATCCCATCTATAATTCACCCCTCCACTTT.

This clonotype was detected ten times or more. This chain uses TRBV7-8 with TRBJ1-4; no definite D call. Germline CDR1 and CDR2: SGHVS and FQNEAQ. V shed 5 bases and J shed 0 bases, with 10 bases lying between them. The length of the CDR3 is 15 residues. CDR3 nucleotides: TGTGCCAGCAGCCCCCGGATTGCAACTAATGAAAAACTGTTTTTT. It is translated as CASSPRIATNEKLFF.

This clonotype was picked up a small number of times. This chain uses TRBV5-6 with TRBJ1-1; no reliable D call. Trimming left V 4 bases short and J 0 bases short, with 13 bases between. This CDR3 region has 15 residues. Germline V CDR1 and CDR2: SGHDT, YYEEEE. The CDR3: CASSRIPILNTEAFF. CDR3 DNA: TGTGCCAGCAGCCGCATACCAATCTTGAACACTGAAGCTTTCTTT.

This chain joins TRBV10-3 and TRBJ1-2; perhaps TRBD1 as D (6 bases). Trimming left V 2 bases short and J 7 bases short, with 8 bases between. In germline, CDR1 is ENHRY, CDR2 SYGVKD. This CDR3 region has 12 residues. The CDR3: CAISENRAGYTF. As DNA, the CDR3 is TGTGCCATCAGTGAGAACAGGGCTGGCTACACCTTC.

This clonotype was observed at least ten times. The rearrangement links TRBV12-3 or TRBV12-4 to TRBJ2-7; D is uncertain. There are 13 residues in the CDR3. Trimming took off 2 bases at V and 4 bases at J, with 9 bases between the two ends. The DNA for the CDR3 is TGTGCCAGCAGTTTACAGAAGAGATACGAGCAGTACTTC. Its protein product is CASSLQKRYEQYF.

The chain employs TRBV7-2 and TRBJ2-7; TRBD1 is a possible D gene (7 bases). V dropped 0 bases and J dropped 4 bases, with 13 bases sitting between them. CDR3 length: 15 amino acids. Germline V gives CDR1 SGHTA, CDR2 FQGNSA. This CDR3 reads CASSLASQGGYEQYF. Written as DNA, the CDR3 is TGTGCCAGCAGCTTAGCGAGCCAGGGGGGATACGAGCAGTACTTC.

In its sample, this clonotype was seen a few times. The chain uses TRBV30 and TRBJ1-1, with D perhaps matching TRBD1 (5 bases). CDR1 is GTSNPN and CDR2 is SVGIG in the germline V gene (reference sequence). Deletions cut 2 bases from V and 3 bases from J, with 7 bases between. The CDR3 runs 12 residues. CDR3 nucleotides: TGTGCCTGGAGTTCGGGGGACACTGAAGCTTTCTTT. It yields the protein CAWSSGDTEAFF.

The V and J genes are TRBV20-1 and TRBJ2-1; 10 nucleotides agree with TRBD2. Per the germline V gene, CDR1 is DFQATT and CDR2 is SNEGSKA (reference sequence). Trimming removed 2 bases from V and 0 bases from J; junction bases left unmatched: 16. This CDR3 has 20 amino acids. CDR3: CSARSRQGGLAASSYNEQFF. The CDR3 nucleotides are TGCAGTGCTAGATCCCGACAGGGCGGACTAGCGGCCAGCTCCTACAATGAGCAGTTCTTC.

The CDR3 sequence: CSAHTGANQPQHF. For the CDR3, the DNA is TGCAGTGCTCATACAGGGGCCAATCAGCCCCAGCATTTT. This sequence joins TRBV20-1 and TRBJ1-5; 7 bases agree with TRBD1. CDR3 length: 13 amino acids. V lost 5 bases, J lost 3 bases, and 4 bases stayed unmatched. Per the germline V gene, CDR1 is DFQATT and CDR2 is SNEGSKA (reference sequence).

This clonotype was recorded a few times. This CDR3 reads CASSQKYPSYNEQFF. In nucleotides, the CDR3 is TGTGCCAGCAGCCAGAAATACCCCTCCTACAATGAGCAGTTCTTC. The rearrangement joins TRBV7-9 to TRBJ2-1, with D unresolved. Trimming cost V 5 bases and J 0 bases, with 11 bases left between them. CDR1 and CDR2 from the germline V gene are SEHNR and FQNEAQ (reference sequence). The CDR3 is made up of 15 amino acids.

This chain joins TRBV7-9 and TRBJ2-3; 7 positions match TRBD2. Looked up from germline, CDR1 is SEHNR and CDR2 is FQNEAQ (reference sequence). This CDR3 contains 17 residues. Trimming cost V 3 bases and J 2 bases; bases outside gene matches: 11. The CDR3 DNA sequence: TGTGCCAGCAGCTTGAACCTCCTAGCGGCCGCCACAGATACGCAGTATTTT. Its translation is CASSLNLLAAATDTQYF.

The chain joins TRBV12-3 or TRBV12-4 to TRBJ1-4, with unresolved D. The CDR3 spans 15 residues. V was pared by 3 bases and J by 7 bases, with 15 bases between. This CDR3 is CASSFLSVRTEKLFF. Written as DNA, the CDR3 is TGTGCCAGCAGTTTTTTATCAGTTAGGACTGAAAAACTGTTTTTT.

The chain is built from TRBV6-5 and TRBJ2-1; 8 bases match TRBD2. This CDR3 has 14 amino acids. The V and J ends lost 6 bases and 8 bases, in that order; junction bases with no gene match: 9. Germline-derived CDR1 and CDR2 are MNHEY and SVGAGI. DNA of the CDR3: TGTGCCAGCAGCACAAGCGGGAGCGGGGATGAGCAGTTCTTC. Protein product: CASSTSGSGDEQFF.

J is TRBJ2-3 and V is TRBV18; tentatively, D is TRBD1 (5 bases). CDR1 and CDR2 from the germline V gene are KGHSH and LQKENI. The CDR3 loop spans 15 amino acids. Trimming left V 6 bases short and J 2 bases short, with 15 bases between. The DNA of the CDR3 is TGTGCCAGCTCTCCGGCGCGGACATCCACAGATACGCAGTATTTT. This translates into CASSPARTSTDTQYF.

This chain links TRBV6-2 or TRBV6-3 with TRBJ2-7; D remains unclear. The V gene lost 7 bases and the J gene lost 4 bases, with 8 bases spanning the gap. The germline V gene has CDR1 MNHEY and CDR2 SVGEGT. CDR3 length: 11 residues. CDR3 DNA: TGTGCCAGCACCAATCGATACGAGCAGTACTTC. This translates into CASTNRYEQYF.

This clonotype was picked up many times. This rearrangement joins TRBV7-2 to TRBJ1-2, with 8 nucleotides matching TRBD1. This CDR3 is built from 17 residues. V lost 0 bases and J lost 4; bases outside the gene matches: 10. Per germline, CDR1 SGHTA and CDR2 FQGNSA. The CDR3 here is CASSLARDRGYPYGYTF. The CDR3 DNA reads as TGTGCCAGCAGCTTAGCGCGCGACAGGGGTTACCCCTATGGCTACACCTTC.

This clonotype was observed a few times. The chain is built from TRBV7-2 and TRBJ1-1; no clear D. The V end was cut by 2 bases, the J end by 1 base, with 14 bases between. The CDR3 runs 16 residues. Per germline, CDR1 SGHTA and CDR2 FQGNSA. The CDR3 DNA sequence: TGTGCCAGCAGCTTATCCCACGGCACCTCGAACACTGAAGCTTTCTTT. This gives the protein CASSLSHGTSNTEAFF.

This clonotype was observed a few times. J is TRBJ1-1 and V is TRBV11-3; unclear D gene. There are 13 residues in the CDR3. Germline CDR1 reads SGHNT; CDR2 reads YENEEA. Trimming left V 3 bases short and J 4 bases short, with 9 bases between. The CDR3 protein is CASSFTRGTEAFF. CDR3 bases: TGTGCCAGCAGCTTCACGCGGGGCACTGAAGCTTTCTTT.

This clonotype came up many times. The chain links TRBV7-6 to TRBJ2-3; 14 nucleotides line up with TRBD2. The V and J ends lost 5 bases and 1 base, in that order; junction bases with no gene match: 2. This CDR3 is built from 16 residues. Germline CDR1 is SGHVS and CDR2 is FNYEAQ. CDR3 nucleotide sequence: TGTGCCAGCAGCCCGGGACTAGCGGGAGGCACAGATACGCAGTATTTT. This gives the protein CASSPGLAGGTDTQYF.

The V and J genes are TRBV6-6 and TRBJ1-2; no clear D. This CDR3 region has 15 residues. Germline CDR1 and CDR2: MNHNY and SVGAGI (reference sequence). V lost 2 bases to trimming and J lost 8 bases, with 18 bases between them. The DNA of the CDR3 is TGTGCCAGCAGTTACATGGGGATGGAGGGAGGAGGCTACACCTTC. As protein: CASSYMGMEGGGYTF.

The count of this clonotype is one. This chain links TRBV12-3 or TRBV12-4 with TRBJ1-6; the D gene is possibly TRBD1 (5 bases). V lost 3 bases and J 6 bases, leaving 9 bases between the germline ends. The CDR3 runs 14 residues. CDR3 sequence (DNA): TGTGCCAGCAGTTTGGGGGAAGTTAATTCACCCCTCCACTTT. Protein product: CASSLGEVNSPLHF.

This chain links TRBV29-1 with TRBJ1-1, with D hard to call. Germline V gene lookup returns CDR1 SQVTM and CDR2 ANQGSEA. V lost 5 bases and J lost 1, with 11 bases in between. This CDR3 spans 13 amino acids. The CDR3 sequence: CSVSKETNTEAFF. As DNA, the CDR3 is TGCAGCGTTTCTAAGGAAACGAACACTGAAGCTTTCTTT.

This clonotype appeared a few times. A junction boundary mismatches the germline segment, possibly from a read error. This CDR3 reads CASRLAGVDTGELFF. CDR3 DNA sequence: TGTGCCAGCAGATTAGCGGGAGTAGACACCGGGGAGCTGTTTTTT. The chain is built from TRBV12-3 or TRBV12-4 and TRBJ2-2; 9 bases map to TRBD2. The CDR3 extends over 15 amino acids.